One TCR beta chain is described in this entry. Its antigen is unidentified. These data belong to a study of T cells expressing NK-cell markers. Study summary: Seven sequenced donors out of eight were HCMV-seropositive, one seronegative. Study outcomes and limitations: No clear determination of HCMV specificity was made for expanded NKG2C+ T cell clones. In a few donors, these clonotypes also led the CD3+CD56-NKG2C+ fraction.

cDNA encoding TCR beta was synthesized via 5'RACE template switching incorporating UMIs. TCRdb re-called the 5' RACE reads and gives one entry per CDR3 protein, without DNA. The listing contains some 440,000 distinct CDR3 sequences. This CDR3 has 13 residues. The sample was blood T cells: a sorted CD56 or NKG2C T cell subset, CD4+ or CD8+ T cells, or bulk PBMC T cells (not recorded which). The V gene is TRBV12-3 or TRBV12-4, the J gene TRBJ2-3. This clonotype originated in a woman in her forties or fifties in good health. The CDR3 spells CASSLGAANTQYF.